This passage covers 9 T cell receptor beta chains from one sample sequenced in a study of CD8 T cells in ankylosing spondylitis. Via MiXCR, TCRdb re-called the 5' RACE reads, giving one row per CDR3 protein. The sample holds 200,000 to 250,000 distinct CDR3 sequences, 20% to 30% seen once. The sequenced sample was blood, either unsorted or a sorted T cell fraction (not recorded which). The receptors stem from a male donor with ankylosing spondylitis or in good health (not recorded which).

Only one count was recorded for this clonotype. This sequence joins TRBV7-8 and TRBJ2-1; weak D call: TRBD1 (5 bases). From germline, CDR1 is SGHVS and CDR2 FQNEAQ. V was shortened by 7 bases and J by 3 bases, with 13 bases between the two germline ends. The CDR3 consists of 14 residues. The CDR3 region is CASIPWGNYNEQFF. The CDR3 DNA reads as TGTGCCAGCATCCCCTGGGGCAACTACAATGAGCAGTTCTTC. The variable domain in full, with the rest retrieved from reference TRBV7-8 and TRBJ2-1, is GAGVSQSPRYKVAKRGQDVALRCDPISGHVSLFWYQQALGQGPEFLTYFQNEAQLDKSGLPSDRFFAERPEGSVSTLKIQRTQQEDSAVYLCASIPWGNYNEQFFGPGTRLTVL.

The chain couples TRBV5-6 to TRBJ2-7; unclear D gene. Trimming removed 0 bases at V and 1 base at J, with 5 bases between. Germline V gene sequence: CDR1 SGHDT, CDR2 YYEEEE. The CDR3 length is 13 residues. CDR3 region: CASSLDYSYEQYF. In DNA form, the CDR3 reads TGTGCCAGCAGCTTGGACTATTCCTACGAGCAGTACTTC.

The chain employs TRBV5-1 and TRBJ2-1, with 13 bases that match TRBD2. Germline CDR1 SGHRS, CDR2 YFSETQ. The CDR3 is 15 residues long. V was clipped by 4 bases and J by 7 bases; unmatched bases: 5. The CDR3 DNA reads as TGCGCCAGCAGCACTCCGGGACTAGCGGGAAATGAGCAGTTCTTC. It translates to CASSTPGLAGNEQFF.

The table lists this clonotype with a few counts. V gene TRBV20-1 combines with J gene TRBJ2-7; weak D call: TRBD2 (5 bases). Trimming took off 5 bases at V and 3 bases at J, with 20 bases between the two ends. This CDR3 comprises 15 residues. The V gene's germline CDR1 is DFQATT and CDR2 SNEGSKA (reference sequence). Here the CDR3 reads CSAGLSRTGYYEQYF. CDR3 in DNA: TGCAGTGCTGGCCTAAGCCGGACTGGATACTACGAGCAGTACTTC.

The V gene is TRBV20-1, the J gene TRBJ2-7, with D perhaps TRBD2 (5 bases). This CDR3 is built from 12 residues. The germline CDR1 and CDR2 sequences are DFQATT and SNEGSKA (reference sequence). V dropped 6 bases and J dropped 4 bases, with 13 bases sitting between them. The CDR3 is CSARTFDYEQYF. CDR3 sequence (DNA): TGCAGTGCCCGGACTTTCGATTACGAGCAGTACTTC.

This clonotype was seen at least ten times. The gene calls are TRBV5-1 and TRBJ2-2; D tentatively reads TRBD1 or TRBD2 (5 bases each). The CDR3 totals 16 residues. Germline assignment: CDR1 SGHRS and CDR2 YFSETQ. With 0 bases removed from V and 5 bases from J, the gap between germline ends came to 14 bases. CDR3 residues: CASSLAGARSTGELFF. The DNA of the CDR3 is TGCGCCAGCAGCTTGGCCGGGGCGAGGAGTACCGGGGAGCTGTTTTTT.

In this sample, this clonotype turned up many times. V is TRBV12-3 or TRBV12-4 and J is TRBJ2-1; 10 nucleotides line up with TRBD2. The CDR3 extends over 16 amino acids. V trimming: 6 bases; J trimming: 9 bases; junction bases outside the gene matches: 14. The CDR3 region is CASSPGSSGRWGEQFF. The CDR3 DNA reads as TGTGCCAGCAGCCCCGGGTCTAGCGGGAGATGGGGTGAGCAGTTCTTC.

This clonotype has at least ten counts. This chain uses TRBV3-1 with TRBJ1-2, with D possibly matching TRBD1 (5 bases). The CDR3 is 14 amino acids. Looked up from germline, CDR1 is LGHDT and CDR2 is YNNKEL (reference sequence). The ends were cut back, 0 bases at V and 8 bases at J, with 13 bases in the middle. The DNA for the CDR3 is TGTGCCAGCAGCCAAGATATGAGGGGTGGAGGCTACACCTTC. Residues: CASSQDMRGGGYTF.

This clonotype was observed many times. This chain joins TRBV18 and TRBJ2-7, with D maybe TRBD1 (5 bases). With 5 bases removed from V and 4 bases from J, the gap between germline ends came to 9 bases. Germline assignment: CDR1 KGHSH and CDR2 LQKENI. The CDR3 has 12 amino acids. CDR3 in amino acids: CASSTKGYEQYF. The CDR3 bases are TGTGCCAGCTCAACCAAGGGGTACGAGCAGTACTTC.